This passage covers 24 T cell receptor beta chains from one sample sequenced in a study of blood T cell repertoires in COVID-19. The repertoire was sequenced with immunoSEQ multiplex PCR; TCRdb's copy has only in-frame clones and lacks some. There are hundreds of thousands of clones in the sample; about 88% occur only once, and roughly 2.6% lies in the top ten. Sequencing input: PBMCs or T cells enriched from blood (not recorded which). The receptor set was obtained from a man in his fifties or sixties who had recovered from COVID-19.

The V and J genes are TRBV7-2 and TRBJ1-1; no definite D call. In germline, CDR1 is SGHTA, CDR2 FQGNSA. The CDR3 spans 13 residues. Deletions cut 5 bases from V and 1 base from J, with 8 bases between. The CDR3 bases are TGTGCCAGCAGCGTACAGAGGAACACTGAAGCTTTCTTT. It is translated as CASSVQRNTEAFF.

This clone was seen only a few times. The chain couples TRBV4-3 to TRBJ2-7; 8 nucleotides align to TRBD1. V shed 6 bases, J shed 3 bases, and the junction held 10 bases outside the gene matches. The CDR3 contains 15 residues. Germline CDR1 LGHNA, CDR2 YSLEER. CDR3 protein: CASSPDRAQSYEQYF. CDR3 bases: TGCGCCAGCAGTCCGGACAGGGCCCAAAGCTACGAGCAGTACTTC.

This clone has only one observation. The CDR3 region has the DNA TGTGCCAGCAGTCTTGGCCAGGGGGCAGAGGGCTACACCTTC. As protein: CASSLGQGAEGYTF. The V and J genes are TRBV11-1 and TRBJ1-2, with 8 positions matching TRBD1. V was pared by 6 bases and J by 8 bases, with 11 bases of the junction left unmatched. The CDR3 totals 14 residues. CDR1 and CDR2 from the germline V gene are SGHAT and FQDESV (reference sequence).

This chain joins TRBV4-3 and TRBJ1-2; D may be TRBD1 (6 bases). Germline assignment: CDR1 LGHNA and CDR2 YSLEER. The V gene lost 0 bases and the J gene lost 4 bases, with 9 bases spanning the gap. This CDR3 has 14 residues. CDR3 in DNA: TGCGCCAGCAGCCAAGACAGGGGATTCTATGGCTACACCTTC. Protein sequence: CASSQDRGFYGYTF.

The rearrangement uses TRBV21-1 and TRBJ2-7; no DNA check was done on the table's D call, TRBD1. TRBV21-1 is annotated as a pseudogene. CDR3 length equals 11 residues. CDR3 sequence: CASSTHYEQYF. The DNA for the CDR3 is TGTGCCAGCAGCACCCACTACGAGCAGTACTTC.

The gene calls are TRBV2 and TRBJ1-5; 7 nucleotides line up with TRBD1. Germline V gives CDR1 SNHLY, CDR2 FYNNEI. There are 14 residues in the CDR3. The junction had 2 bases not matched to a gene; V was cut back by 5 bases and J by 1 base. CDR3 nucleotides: TGTGCCAGCAGTCGGGACAGCAGCAATCAGCCCCAGCATTTT. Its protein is CASSRDSSNQPQHF. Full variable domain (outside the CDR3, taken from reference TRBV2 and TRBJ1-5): EPEVTQTPSHQVTQMGQEVILRCVPISNHLYFYWYRQILGQKVEFLVSFYNNEISEKSEIFDDQFSVERPDGSNFTLKIRSTKLEDSAMYFCASSRDSSNQPQHFGDGTRLSIL.

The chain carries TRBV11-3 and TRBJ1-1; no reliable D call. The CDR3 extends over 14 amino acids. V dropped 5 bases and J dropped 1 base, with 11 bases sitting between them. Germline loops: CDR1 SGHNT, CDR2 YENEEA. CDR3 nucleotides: TGTGCCAGCAGCAAACACCCAGGGAACACTGAAGCTTTCTTT. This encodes CASSKHPGNTEAFF.

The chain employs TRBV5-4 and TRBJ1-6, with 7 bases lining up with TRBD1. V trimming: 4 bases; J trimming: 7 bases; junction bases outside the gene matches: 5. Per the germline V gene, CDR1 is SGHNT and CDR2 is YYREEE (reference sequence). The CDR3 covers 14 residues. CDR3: CASSADRVNSPLHF. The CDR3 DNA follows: TGTGCCAGCAGCGCCGACAGGGTGAATTCACCCCTCCACTTT.

The CDR3 DNA reads as TGTGCCAGCTCCCTAAATGGTCGGGTGAACACTGAAGCTTTCTTT. Residues: CASSLNGRVNTEAFF. The chain carries TRBV5-6 and TRBJ1-1; D unclear. The CDR3 extends over 15 amino acids. CDR1 is SGHDT and CDR2 is YYEEEE in the germline V gene. Trimming took 7 bases from V and 0 from J, leaving 16 bases between them.

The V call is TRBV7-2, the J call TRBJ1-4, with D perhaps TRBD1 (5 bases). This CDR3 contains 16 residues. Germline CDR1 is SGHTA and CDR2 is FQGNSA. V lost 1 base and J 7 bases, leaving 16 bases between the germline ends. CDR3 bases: TGTGCCAGCAGCTTAGGTTTAGGTCAGGGTAGTGAAAAACTGTTTTTT. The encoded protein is CASSLGLGQGSEKLFF.

CDR3 nucleotides: TGTGCCAGCAGCTTATTATCTTGGGACTACCGGAACACCGGGGAGCTGTTTTTT. Protein: CASSLLSWDYRNTGELFF. The chain combines TRBV7-3 with TRBJ2-2; 7 nucleotides agree with TRBD2. Losses at the gene ends were 2 bases for V and 1 base for J; bases not matched to a gene: 10. The germline V gene encodes CDR1 SGHTA and CDR2 FQGTGA. This CDR3 is 18 amino acids long. Full variable domain (rest looked up from reference TRBV7-3 and TRBJ2-2): GAGVSQTPSNKVTEKGKYVELRCDPISGHTALYWYRQSLGQGPEFLIYFQGTGAADDSGLPNDRFFAVRPEGSVSTLKIQRTERGDSAVYLCASSLLSWDYRNTGELFFGEGSRLTVL.

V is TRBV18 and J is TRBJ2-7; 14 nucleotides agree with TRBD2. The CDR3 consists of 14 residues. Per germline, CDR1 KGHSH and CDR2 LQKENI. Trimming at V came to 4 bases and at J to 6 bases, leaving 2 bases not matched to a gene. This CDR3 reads CASSLGLAGAEQYF. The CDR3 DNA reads TGTGCCAGCTCACTGGGACTAGCGGGAGCCGAGCAGTACTTC.

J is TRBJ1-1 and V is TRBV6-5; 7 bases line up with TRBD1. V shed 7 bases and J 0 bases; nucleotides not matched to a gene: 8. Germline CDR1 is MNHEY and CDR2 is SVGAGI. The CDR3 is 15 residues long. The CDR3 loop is CASITGELMNTEAFF. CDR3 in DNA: TGTGCCAGCATTACAGGGGAACTGATGAACACTGAAGCTTTCTTT.

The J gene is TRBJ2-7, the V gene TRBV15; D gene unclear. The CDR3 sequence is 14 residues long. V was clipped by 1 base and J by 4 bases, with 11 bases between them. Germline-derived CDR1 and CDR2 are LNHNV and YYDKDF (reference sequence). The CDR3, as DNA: TGTGCCACCAGCAGAGGCGGATTTTCATACGAGCAGTACTTC. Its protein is CATSRGGFSYEQYF.

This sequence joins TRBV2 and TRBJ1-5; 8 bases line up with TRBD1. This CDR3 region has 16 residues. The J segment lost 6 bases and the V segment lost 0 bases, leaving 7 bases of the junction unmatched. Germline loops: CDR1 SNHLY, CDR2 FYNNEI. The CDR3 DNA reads TGTGCCAGCAGTGAAGCGGGGAGGACAGGGAGTCAGCCCCAGCATTTT. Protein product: CASSEAGRTGSQPQHF.

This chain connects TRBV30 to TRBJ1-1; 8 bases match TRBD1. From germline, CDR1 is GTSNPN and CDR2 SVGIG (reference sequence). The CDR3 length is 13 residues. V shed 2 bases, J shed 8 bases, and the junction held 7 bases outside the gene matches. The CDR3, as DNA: TGTGCCTGGAGTTATTCGGGGGACAGGGAAGCTTTCTTT. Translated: CAWSYSGDREAFF.

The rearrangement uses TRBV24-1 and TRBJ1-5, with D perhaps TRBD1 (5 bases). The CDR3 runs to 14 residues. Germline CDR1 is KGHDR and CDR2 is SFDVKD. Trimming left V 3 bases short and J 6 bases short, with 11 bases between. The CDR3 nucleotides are TGTGCCACCAGTGATGATGGGGCTGGTCAGCCCCAGCATTTT. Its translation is CATSDDGAGQPQHF.

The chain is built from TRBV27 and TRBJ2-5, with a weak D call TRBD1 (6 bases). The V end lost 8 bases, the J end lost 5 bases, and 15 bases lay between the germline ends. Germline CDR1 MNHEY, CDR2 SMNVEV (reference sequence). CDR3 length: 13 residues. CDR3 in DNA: TGTGCCAGCCGAAAGGGGGTGGTTGAGACCCAGTACTTC. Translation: CASRKGVVETQYF.

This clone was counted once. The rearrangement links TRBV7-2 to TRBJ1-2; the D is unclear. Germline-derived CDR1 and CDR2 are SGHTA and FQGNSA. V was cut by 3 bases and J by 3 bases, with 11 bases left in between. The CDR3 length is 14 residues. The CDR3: CASSFLGSYYGYTF. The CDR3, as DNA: TGTGCCAGCAGCTTCTTGGGCTCATACTATGGCTACACCTTC.

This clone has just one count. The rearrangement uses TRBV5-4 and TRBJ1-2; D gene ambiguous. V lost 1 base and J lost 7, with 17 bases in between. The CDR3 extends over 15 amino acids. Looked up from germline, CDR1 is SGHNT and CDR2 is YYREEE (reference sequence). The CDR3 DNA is TGTGCCAGCAGCTTGAGTGGGTCGGGTTTCGGTGGCTACACCTTC. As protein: CASSLSGSGFGGYTF.

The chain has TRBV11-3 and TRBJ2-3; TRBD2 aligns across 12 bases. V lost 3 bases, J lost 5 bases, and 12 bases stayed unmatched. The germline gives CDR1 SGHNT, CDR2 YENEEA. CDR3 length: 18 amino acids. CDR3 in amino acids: CASSFRTSGTTPGDTQYF. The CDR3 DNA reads TGTGCCAGCAGCTTTCGGACTAGCGGGACGACACCGGGAGATACGCAGTATTTT.

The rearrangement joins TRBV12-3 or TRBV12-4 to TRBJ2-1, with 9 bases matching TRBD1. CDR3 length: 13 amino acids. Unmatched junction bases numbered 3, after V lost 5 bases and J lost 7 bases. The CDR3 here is CASSTDRGNEQFF. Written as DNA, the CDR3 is TGTGCCAGCAGTACAGACAGGGGGAATGAGCAGTTCTTC.

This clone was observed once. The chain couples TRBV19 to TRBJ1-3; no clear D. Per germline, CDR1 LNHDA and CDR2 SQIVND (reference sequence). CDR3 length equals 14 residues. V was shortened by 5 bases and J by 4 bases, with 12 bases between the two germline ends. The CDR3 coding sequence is TGTGCCAGTAGTCCAACAACAGAAGGAAACACCATATATTTT. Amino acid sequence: CASSPTTEGNTIYF.

CDR3 DNA: TGTGCCAGTAGGGGTAGCGGCACAGATACGCAGTATTTT. Translation: CASRGSGTDTQYF. This chain joins TRBV19 and TRBJ2-3; D might be TRBD2 (5 bases). Germline assignment: CDR1 LNHDA and CDR2 SQIVND (reference sequence). V lost 6 bases to trimming and J lost 1 base, with 8 bases between them. CDR3 size: 13 residues. The full variable domain, with the rest looked up from reference TRBV19 and TRBJ2-3, is DGGITQSPKYLFRKEGQNVTLSCEQNLNHDAMYWYRQDPGQGLRLIYYSQIVNDFQKGDIAEGYSVSREKKESFPLTVTSAQKNPTAFYLCASRGSGTDTQYFGPGTRLTVL.